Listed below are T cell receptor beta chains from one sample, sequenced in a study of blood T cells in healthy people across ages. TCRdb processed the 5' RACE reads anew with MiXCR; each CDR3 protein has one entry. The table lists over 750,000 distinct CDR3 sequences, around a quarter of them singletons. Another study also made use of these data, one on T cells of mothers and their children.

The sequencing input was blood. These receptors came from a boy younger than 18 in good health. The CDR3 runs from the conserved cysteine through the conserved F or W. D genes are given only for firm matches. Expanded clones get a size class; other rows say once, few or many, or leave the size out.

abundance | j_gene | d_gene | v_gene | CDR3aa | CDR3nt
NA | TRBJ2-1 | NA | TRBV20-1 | CSARDPGRDNEQFF | TGCAGTGCTAGAGATCCCGGGAGAGATAATGAGCAGTTCTTC
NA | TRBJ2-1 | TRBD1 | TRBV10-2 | CASSVDRGQGWNEQFF | TGCGCCAGCAGTGTCGACAGGGGGCAGGGTTGGAATGAGCAGTTCTTC
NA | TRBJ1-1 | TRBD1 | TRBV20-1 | CSARRQGVVNTEAFF | TGCAGTGCCCGTCGGCAGGGGGTGGTGAACACTGAAGCTTTCTTT
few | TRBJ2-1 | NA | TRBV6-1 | CASVKFGYNEQFF | TGTGCCAGCGTCAAGTTTGGATACAATGAGCAGTTCTTC
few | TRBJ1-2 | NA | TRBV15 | CATSVNRDLGGYTF | TGTGCCACCAGCGTAAACCGGGACTTAGGGGGCTACACCTTC
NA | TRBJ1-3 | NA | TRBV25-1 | CASSEFLRGDSGNTIYF | TGTGCCAGCAGTGAGTTTCTCCGAGGGGACTCTGGAAACACCATATATTTT
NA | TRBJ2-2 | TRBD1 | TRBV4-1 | CASSQEGQAHTGELFF | TGCGCCAGCAGCCAGGAGGGACAGGCCCACACCGGGGAGCTGTTTTTT
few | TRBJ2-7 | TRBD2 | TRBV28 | CASTFLAGVYEQYF | TGTGCCAGCACCTTTCTAGCGGGAGTCTACGAGCAGTACTTC
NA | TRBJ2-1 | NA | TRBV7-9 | CASDKRTTNEQFF | TGTGCCAGCGACAAGAGGACGACAAATGAGCAGTTCTTC
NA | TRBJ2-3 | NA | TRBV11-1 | CASSPGERWVQYF | TGTGCCAGCAGTCCGGGCGAACGGTGGGTGCAGTATTTT
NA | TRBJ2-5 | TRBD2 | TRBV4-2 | CASSQGLSGAQETQYF | TGTGCCAGCAGCCAAGGTCTTAGCGGGGCCCAAGAGACCCAGTACTTC
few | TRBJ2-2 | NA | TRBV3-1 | CASRLGGGELFF | TGTGCCAGCAGACTCGGGGGCGGGGAGCTGTTTTTT
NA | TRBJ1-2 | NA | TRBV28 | CASSDETYYGYTF | TGTGCCAGCAGTGACGAGACGTATTATGGCTACACCTTC
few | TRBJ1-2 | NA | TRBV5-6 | CASSPPWKTLKGYTF | TGTGCCAGCAGCCCCCCGTGGAAAACTTTGAAGGGCTACACCTTC
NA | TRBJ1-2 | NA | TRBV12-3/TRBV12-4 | CASSIREDYGYTF | TGTGCCAGCAGTATCAGGGAGGACTATGGCTACACCTTC
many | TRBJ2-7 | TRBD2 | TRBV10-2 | CASSATSGRYEQYF | TGTGCCAGCAGCGCGACTAGCGGGAGATACGAGCAGTACTTC
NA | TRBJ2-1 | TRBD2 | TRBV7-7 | CASSPLREISHNEQFF | TGTGCTAGCAGCCCTTTGCGGGAGATTTCTCACAATGAGCAGTTCTTC